The count of the clone carrying this T cell receptor beta chain is one. Its antigen is undetermined. Healthy donors of bone marrow made up the group. The data derive from a study of cytomegalovirus exposure and HLA in healthy donors. 13 Jbeta primers and 60 Vbeta primers were used for the PCR. Method: immunoSEQ multiplex PCR; TCRdb's copy keeps in-frame clones and lacks some. The sample gives over 100,000 clones, 64% of which show up once; 2.4% is in the top ten. Overall study findings and caveats: Later analysis identified around 15,000 TCR beta sequences associated with HLA alleles, using a false discovery rate threshold of 0.05. Altogether, more than 150 TCR beta chains were recorded as cytomegalovirus-associated.

Germline assignment: CDR1 MGHRA and CDR2 YSYEKL. This CDR3 region has 13 residues. V lost 4 bases and J 5 bases, leaving 8 bases between the germline ends. This chain uses TRBV4-1 with TRBJ1-4; no clear D. Sequenced sample: PBMCs. The origin of this receptor is a woman aged 40 to 50 in good health and CMV-seronegative. In DNA form, the CDR3 reads TGCGCCAGCAGCCTTGGGCCCAATGAAAAACTGTTTTTT. Its protein is CASSLGPNEKLFF.